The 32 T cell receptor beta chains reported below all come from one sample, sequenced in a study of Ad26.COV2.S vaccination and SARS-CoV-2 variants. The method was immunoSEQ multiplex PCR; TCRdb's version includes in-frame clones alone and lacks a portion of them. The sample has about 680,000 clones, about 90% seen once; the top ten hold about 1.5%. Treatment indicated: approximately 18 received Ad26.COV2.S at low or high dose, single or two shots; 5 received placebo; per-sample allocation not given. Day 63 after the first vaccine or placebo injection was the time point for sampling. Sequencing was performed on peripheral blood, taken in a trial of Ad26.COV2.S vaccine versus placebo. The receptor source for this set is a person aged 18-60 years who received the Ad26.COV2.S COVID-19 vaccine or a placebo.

The CDR3 region is CASSLGPSGGNTDTQYF. The CDR3 region has the DNA TGCGCCAGCAGCTTGGGCCCAAGCGGGGGGAACACAGATACGCAGTATTTT. V usage is TRBV5-1 and J usage is TRBJ2-3; TRBD2 matches at 9 bases. CDR1 and CDR2 from the germline V gene are SGHRS and YFSETQ. The CDR3 length is 17 residues. V lost 0 bases and J lost 2; bases outside the gene matches: 7.

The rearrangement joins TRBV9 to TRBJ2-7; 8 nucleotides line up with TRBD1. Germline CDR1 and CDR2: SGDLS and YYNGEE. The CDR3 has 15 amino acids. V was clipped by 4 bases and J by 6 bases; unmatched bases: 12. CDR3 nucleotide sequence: TGTGCCAGCAGCCTGAGGCCAGGACAGGGAACCGAGCAGTACTTC. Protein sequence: CASSLRPGQGTEQYF.

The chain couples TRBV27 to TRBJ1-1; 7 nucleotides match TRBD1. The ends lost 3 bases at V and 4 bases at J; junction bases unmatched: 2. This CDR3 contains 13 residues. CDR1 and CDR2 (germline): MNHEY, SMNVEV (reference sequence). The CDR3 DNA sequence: TGTGCCAGCAGTTTCAGGGGGTTCACTGAAGCTTTCTTT. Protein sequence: CASSFRGFTEAFF.

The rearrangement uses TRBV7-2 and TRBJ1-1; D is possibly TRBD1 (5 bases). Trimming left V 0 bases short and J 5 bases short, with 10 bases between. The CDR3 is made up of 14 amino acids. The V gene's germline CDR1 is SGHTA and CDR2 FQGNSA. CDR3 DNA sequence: TGTGCCAGCAGCTTAGCCTGGGGGATAACTGAAGCTTTCTTT. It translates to CASSLAWGITEAFF.

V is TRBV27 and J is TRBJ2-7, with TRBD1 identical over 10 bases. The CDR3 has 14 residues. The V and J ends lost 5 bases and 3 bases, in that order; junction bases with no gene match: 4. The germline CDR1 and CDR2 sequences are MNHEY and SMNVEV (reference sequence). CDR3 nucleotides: TGTGCCAGCAGTCAGGGACAGGGGTTCTACGAGCAGTACTTC. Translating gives CASSQGQGFYEQYF.

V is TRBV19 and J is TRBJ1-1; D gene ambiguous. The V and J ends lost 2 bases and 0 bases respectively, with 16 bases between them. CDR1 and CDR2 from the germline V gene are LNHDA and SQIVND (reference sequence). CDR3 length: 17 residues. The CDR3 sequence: CASSIQVAPNMNTEAFF. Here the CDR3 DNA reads TGTGCCAGTAGTATACAGGTCGCCCCAAACATGAACACTGAAGCTTTCTTT.

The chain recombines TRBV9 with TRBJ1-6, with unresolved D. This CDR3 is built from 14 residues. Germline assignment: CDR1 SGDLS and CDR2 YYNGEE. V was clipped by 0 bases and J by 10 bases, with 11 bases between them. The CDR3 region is CASSVGGSGSPLHF. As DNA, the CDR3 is TGTGCCAGCAGCGTAGGAGGGAGTGGGTCACCCCTCCACTTT.

Written as DNA, the CDR3 is TGTGCCAGCAGCTTAGGACAGGGGGTTCCACCCCTCCACTTT. Its protein product is CASSLGQGVPPLHF. The chain carries TRBV7-2 and TRBJ1-6, with TRBD1 matching over 9 bases. Germline V gene sequence: CDR1 SGHTA, CDR2 FQGNSA. V lost 1 base, J lost 11 bases, and 3 bases stayed unmatched. The CDR3 contains 14 residues.

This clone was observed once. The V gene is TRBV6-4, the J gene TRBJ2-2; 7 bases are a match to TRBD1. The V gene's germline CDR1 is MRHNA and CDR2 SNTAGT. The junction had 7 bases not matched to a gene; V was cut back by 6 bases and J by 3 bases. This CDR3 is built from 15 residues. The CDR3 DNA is TGTGCCAGCAGCGGTGGGGACAGTCACACCGGGGAGCTGTTTTTT. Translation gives CASSGGDSHTGELFF.

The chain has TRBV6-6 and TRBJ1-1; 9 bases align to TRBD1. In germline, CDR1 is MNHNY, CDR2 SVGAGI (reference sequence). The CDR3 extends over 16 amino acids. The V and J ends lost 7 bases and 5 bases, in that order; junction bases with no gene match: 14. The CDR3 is CASTIGGWDRVTEAFF. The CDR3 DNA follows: TGTGCCAGCACCATAGGGGGGTGGGACAGGGTTACTGAAGCTTTCTTT.

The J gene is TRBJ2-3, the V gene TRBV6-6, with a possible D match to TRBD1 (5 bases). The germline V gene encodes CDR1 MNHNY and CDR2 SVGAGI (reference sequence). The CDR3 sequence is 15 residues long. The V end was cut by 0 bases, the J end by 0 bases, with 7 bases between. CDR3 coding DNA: TGTGCCAGCAGTTACTCAGGGGAAAGCACAGATACGCAGTATTTT. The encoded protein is CASSYSGESTDTQYF.

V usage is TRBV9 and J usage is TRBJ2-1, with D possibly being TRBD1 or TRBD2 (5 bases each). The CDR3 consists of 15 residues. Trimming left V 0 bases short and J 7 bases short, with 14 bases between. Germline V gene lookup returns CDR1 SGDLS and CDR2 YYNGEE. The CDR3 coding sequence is TGTGCCAGCAGCGTAGTCGACGGGGCGAGAAATGAGCAGTTCTTC. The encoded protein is CASSVVDGARNEQFF. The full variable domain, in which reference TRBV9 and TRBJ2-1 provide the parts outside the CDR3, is DSGVTQTPKHLITATGQRVTLRCSPRSGDLSVYWYQQSLDQGLQFLIQYYNGEERAKGNILERFSAQQFPDLHSELNLSSLELGDSALYFCASSVVDGARNEQFFGPGTRLTVL.

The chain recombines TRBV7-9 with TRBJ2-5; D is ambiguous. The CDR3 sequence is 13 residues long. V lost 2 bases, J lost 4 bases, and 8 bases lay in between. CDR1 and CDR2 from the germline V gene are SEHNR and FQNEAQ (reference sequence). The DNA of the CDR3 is TGTGCCAGCAGCTTACTCGGTGGAGAGACCCAGTACTTC. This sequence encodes CASSLLGGETQYF.

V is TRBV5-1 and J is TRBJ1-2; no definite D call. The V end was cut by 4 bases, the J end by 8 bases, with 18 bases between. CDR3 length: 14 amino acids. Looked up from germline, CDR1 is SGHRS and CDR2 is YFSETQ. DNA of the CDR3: TGCGCCAGCAGCCTCGGCTCCCAGATGGAGGGCTACACCTTC. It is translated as CASSLGSQMEGYTF.

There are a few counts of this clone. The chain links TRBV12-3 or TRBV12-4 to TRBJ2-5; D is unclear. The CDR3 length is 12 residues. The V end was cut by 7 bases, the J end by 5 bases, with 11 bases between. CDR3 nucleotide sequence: TGTGCCAGCACCCTTACGCCGGAGACCCAGTACTTC. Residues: CASTLTPETQYF.

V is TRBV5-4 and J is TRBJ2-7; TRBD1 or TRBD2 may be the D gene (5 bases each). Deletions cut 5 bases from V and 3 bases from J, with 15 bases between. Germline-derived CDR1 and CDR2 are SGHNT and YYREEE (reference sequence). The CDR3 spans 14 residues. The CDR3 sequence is CASSPGTIIYEQYF. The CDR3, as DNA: TGTGCCAGCAGTCCCGGGACGATTATCTACGAGCAGTACTTC.

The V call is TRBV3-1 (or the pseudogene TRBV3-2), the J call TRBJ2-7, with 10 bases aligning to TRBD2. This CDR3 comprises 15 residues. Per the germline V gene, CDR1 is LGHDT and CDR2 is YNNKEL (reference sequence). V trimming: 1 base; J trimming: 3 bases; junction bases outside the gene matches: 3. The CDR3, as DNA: TGTGCCAGCAGCCAAGTCGCTAGCGGGAGCTACGAGCAGTACTTC. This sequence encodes CASSQVASGSYEQYF.

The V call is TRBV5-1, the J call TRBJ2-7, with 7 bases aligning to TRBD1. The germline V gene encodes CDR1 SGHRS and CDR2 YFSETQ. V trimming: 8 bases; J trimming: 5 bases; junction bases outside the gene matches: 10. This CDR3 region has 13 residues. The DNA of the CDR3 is TGCGCCAGGGGCCAACAGGGGCCAAACGAGCAGTACTTC. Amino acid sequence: CARGQQGPNEQYF.

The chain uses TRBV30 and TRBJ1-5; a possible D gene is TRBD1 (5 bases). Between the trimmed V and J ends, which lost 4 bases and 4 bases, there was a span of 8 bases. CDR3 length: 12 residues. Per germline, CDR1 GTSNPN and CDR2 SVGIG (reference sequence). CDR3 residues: CAWTAGNQPQHF. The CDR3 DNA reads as TGTGCCTGGACTGCAGGGAATCAGCCCCAGCATTTT. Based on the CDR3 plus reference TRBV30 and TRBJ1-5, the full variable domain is SQTIHQWPATLVQPVGSPLSLECTVEGTSNPNLYWYRQAAGRGLQLLFYSVGIGQISSEVPQNLSASRPQDRQFILSSKKLLLSDSGFYLCAWTAGNQPQHFGDGTRLSIL.

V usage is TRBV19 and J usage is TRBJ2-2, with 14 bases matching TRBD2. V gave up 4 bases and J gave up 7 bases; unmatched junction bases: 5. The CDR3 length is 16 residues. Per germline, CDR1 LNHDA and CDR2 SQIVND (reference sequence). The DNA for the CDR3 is TGTGCCAGTAGTAGGAGACTAGCGGGAGGGGTCGGGGAGCTGTTTTTT. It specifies CASSRRLAGGVGELFF.

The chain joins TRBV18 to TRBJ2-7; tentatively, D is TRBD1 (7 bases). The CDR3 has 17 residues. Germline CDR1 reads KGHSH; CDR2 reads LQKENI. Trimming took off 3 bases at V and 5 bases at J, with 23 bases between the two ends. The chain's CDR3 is CASSPEEGATGFHEQYF. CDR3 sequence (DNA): TGTGCCAGCTCACCGGAGGAGGGAGCGACAGGGTTCCACGAGCAGTACTTC.

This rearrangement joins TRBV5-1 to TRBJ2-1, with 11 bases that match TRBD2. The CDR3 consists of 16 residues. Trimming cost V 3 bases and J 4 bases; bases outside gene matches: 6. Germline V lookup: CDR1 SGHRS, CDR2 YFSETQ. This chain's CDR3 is CASSSLTSGNYNEQFF. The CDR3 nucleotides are TGCGCCAGCAGCTCGCTGACTAGCGGGAATTACAATGAGCAGTTCTTC.

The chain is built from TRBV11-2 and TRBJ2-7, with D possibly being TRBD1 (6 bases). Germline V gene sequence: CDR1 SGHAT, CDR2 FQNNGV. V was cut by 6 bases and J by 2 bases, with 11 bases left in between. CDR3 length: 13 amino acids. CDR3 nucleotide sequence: TGTGCCAGCAGACAAACAGGGACCTACGAGCAGTACTTC. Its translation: CASRQTGTYEQYF.

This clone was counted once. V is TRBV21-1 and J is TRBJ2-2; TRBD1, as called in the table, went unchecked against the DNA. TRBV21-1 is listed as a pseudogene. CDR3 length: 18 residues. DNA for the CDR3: TGTGCCAGCAGCATGGGACCGTTAGGGACAAGGGGGACCGGGGAGCTGTTTTTT. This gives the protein CASSMGPLGTRGTGELFF.

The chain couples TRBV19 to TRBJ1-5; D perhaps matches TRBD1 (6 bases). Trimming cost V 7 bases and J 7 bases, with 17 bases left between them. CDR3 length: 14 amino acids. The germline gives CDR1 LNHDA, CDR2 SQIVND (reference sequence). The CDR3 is CASTVPAGGQPQHF. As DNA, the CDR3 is TGTGCCAGTACTGTCCCGGCGGGGGGCCAGCCCCAGCATTTT.

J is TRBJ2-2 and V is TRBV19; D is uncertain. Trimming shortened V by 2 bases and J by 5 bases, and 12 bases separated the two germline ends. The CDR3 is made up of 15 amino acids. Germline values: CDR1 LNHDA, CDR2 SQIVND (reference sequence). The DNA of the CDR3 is TGTGCCAGTAGTATAACAGCCCCTGGGACCGGGGAGCTGTTTTTT. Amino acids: CASSITAPGTGELFF.

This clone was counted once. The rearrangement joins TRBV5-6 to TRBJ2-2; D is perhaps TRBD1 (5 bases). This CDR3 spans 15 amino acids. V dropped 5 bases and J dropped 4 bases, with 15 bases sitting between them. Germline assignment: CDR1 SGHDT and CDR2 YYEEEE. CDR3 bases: TGTGCCAGCAGTGGCGACAGCCCGCTCACCGGGGAGCTGTTTTTT. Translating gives CASSGDSPLTGELFF.

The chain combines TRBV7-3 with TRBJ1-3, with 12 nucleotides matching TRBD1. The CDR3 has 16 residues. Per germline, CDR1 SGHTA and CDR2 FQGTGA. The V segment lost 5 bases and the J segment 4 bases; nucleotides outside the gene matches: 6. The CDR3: CASSTGQGAFGNTIYF. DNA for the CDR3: TGTGCCAGCAGCACGGGACAGGGGGCGTTCGGAAACACCATATATTTT.

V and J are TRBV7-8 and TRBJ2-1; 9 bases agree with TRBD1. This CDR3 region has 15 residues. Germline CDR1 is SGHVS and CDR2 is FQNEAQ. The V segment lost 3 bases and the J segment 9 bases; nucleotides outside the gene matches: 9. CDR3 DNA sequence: TGTGCCAGCAGCTTGGCCGGGACAGGGCGGAGTGAGCAGTTCTTC. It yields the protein CASSLAGTGRSEQFF.

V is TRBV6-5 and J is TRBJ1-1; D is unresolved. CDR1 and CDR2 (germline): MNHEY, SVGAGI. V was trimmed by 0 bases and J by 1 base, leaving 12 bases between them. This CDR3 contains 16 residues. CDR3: CASSYSPGDKNTEAFF. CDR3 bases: TGTGCCAGCAGTTACTCCCCAGGCGATAAGAACACTGAAGCTTTCTTT.

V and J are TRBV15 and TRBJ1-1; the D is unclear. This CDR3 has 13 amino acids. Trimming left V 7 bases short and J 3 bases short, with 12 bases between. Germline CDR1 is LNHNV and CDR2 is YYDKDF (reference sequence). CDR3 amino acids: CATKVTTHTEAFF. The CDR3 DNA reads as TGTGCCACCAAGGTGACAACGCACACTGAAGCTTTCTTT.

CDR3 coding DNA: TGCGCCAGCAGTCCCCTCACTGCTTACGAGCAGTACTTC. Residues: CASSPLTAYEQYF. This sequence joins TRBV10-2 and TRBJ2-7; D gene ambiguous. V was trimmed by 5 bases and J by 4 bases, leaving 12 bases between them. The CDR3 extends over 13 amino acids. Germline loops: CDR1 WSHSY, CDR2 SAAADI.